A single sample is the source of the 31 T cell receptor beta chains below, sequenced in a study of beta chain features in type 1 diabetes. The authors reverse transcribed all of the isolated RNA, so sequencing captured expressed TCRB transcripts. Profiled with immunoSEQ multiplex PCR; TCRdb holds only in-frame clones, not every one. Of over 150,000 clones detected, less than 15% appear once; the ten largest clones hold around 0.63%. What was sequenced was central memory CD4+ T cells from blood. These receptors were taken from a woman between 18 and 29 years old in good health.

The chain has TRBV6-5 and TRBJ2-5; D might be TRBD1 (5 bases). Trimming stripped 6 bases from V and 1 base from J, with 9 bases between. Per germline, CDR1 MNHEY and CDR2 SVGAGI. The CDR3 spans 13 residues. CDR3 in DNA: TGTGCCAGCAGCGTCCAGGGCCAAGAGACCCAGTACTTC. Residues: CASSVQGQETQYF.

The chain is built from TRBV11-2 and TRBJ2-3; D might be TRBD2 (6 bases). V dropped 6 bases and J dropped 10 bases, with 20 bases sitting between them. This CDR3 is built from 14 residues. Germline assignment: CDR1 SGHAT and CDR2 FQNNGV. The CDR3 here is CASRPPGGQKPQYF. Here the CDR3 DNA reads TGTGCCAGCAGACCGCCCGGAGGGCAGAAACCGCAGTATTTT.

This chain uses TRBV19 with TRBJ1-4; 9 bases agree with TRBD1. The V gene's germline CDR1 is LNHDA and CDR2 SQIVND (reference sequence). CDR3 length: 15 amino acids. V dropped 5 bases and J dropped 6; count of bases not matched to a gene: 7. This chain's CDR3 is CASSVYGTGYEKLFF. The DNA for the CDR3 is TGTGCCAGTAGTGTGTACGGGACAGGGTATGAAAAACTGTTTTTT.

This clone has a handful of counts. The V gene is TRBV7-3, the J gene TRBJ2-1, with 14 bases fitting TRBD2. The CDR3 has 16 residues. CDR1 is SGHTA, CDR2 FQGTGA, per germline. Germline trimming cut 2 bases from V and 10 bases from J; bases unmatched to any gene: 7. CDR3 loop: CASSLLGTSGSLEQFF. DNA of the CDR3: TGTGCCAGCAGCTTATTGGGGACTAGCGGGAGCCTAGAGCAGTTCTTC.

The rearrangement uses TRBV7-9 and TRBJ1-1; 9 bases fit TRBD1. Germline loops: CDR1 SEHNR, CDR2 FQNEAQ (reference sequence). The CDR3 totals 12 residues. The V segment lost 11 bases and the J segment 1 base; nucleotides outside the gene matches: 2. The CDR3 sequence: CAGGQGNTEAFF. CDR3 DNA: TGTGCCGGGGGACAGGGGAACACTGAAGCTTTCTTT.

The chain carries TRBV4-1 and TRBJ2-5; 8 bases are shared with TRBD2. In germline, CDR1 is MGHRA, CDR2 YSYEKL. With 2 bases clipped from V and 5 bases from J, the junction kept 7 bases outside the gene matches. The CDR3 runs 15 residues. CDR3 DNA: TGCGCCAGCAGCCAACAAGCGGGAGAGGCGGAGACCCAGTACTTC. Its translation: CASSQQAGEAETQYF.

V and J are TRBV30 and TRBJ1-1, with 7 bases matching TRBD1. Germline V gives CDR1 GTSNPN, CDR2 SVGIG (reference sequence). The CDR3 loop spans 14 amino acids. Losses at the gene ends were 5 bases for V and 10 bases for J; bases not matched to a gene: 16. CDR3 sequence: CAWARDSASGVAFF. In nucleotides, the CDR3 is TGTGCCTGGGCTAGGGACAGTGCCTCGGGGGTAGCTTTCTTT.

The CDR3 DNA reads TGCGCCAGCAGCCAAGGTAGCAGAATGATTGGCTACACCTTC. Translation gives CASSQGSRMIGYTF. The rearrangement uses TRBV4-1 and TRBJ1-2, with D unresolved. Germline-derived CDR1 and CDR2 are MGHRA and YSYEKL. V lost 1 base to trimming and J lost 7 bases, with 13 bases between them. This CDR3 spans 14 amino acids.

This chain links TRBV30 with TRBJ1-2; tentatively, D is TRBD1 (6 bases). This CDR3 contains 13 residues. V lost 0 bases to trimming and J lost 8 bases, with 13 bases between them. Germline-derived CDR1 and CDR2 are GTSNPN and SVGIG (reference sequence). The CDR3 region has the DNA TGTGCCTGGAGTGTACGGGGGGCGGGGGGCTACACCTTC. Amino acid sequence: CAWSVRGAGGYTF.

This clone came up many times. The V and J genes are TRBV9 and TRBJ2-4; 11 positions match TRBD1. Germline trimming cut 0 bases from V and 7 bases from J; bases unmatched to any gene: 3. CDR3 length equals 15 residues. Germline CDR1 SGDLS, CDR2 YYNGEE. The CDR3 region has the DNA TGTGCCAGCAGCGTAGAGGGACAGGGGGGGAACATTCAGTACTTC. It translates to CASSVEGQGGNIQYF. The full variable domain, completed using reference TRBV9 and TRBJ2-4, is DSGVTQTPKHLITATGQRVTLRCSPRSGDLSVYWYQQSLDQGLQFLIQYYNGEERAKGNILERFSAQQFPDLHSELNLSSLELGDSALYFCASSVEGQGGNIQYFGAGTRLSVL.

This clone was detected a few times. This chain joins TRBV30 and TRBJ2-1; 11 bases fit TRBD2. Trimming at V came to 5 bases and at J to 7 bases, leaving 1 base not matched to a gene. Germline CDR1 GTSNPN, CDR2 SVGIG (reference sequence). CDR3 length equals 12 residues. The CDR3 nucleotides read TGTGCCTGGGGGACTAGCGGTAATGAGCAGTTCTTC. It specifies CAWGTSGNEQFF.

The genes are TRBV14 and TRBJ1-2; a possible D gene is TRBD1 (6 bases). Trimming removed 0 bases at V and 7 bases at J, with 9 bases between. CDR1 and CDR2 (germline): SGHDN, FVKESK. This CDR3 has 13 amino acids. CDR3 amino acids: CASSQDTGFGYTF. CDR3 DNA: TGTGCCAGCAGCCAAGATACAGGGTTTGGCTACACCTTC.

This clone has ten or more counts. The gene calls are TRBV14 and TRBJ2-3, with a tentative D call TRBD2 (6 bases). In germline, CDR1 is SGHDN, CDR2 FVKESK. V lost 0 bases, J lost 1 base, and 11 bases lay in between. The CDR3 is made up of 16 amino acids. Here the CDR3 reads CASSQDRRARTDTQYF. CDR3 DNA: TGTGCCAGCAGCCAAGATAGGAGGGCCCGCACAGATACGCAGTATTTT.

This clone was seen more than once but under ten times. V and J are TRBV28 and TRBJ2-7; 7 bases map to TRBD2. With 5 bases clipped from V and 0 bases from J, the junction kept 7 bases outside the gene matches. This CDR3 is built from 15 residues. CDR1 is MDHEN and CDR2 is SYDVKM in the germline V gene. The CDR3 sequence is CASSDTSAGSYEQYF. The DNA for the CDR3 is TGTGCCAGCAGTGATACTAGCGCCGGCTCCTACGAGCAGTACTTC.

This chain connects TRBV7-3 to TRBJ2-1; 12 bases fit TRBD1. J was trimmed by 6 bases and V by 3 bases; bases with no gene match: 6. The CDR3 runs 16 residues. CDR1 and CDR2 (germline): SGHTA, FQGTGA. The chain's CDR3 is CASSLTPGQGANEQFF. The CDR3 DNA follows: TGTGCCAGCAGCTTGACCCCGGGACAGGGGGCCAATGAGCAGTTCTTC.

This clone came up a few times. Distinct nucleotide sequences in the sample also encode this CDR3. The V call is TRBV7-2, the J call TRBJ2-5; TRBD1 aligns across 7 bases. In germline, CDR1 is SGHTA, CDR2 FQGNSA. This CDR3 region has 14 residues. The V and J ends lost 0 bases and 4 bases, in that order; junction bases with no gene match: 2. In nucleotides, the CDR3 is TGTGCCAGCAGCTTAGCAGGGGGCGGAGAGACCCAGTACTTC. Amino acids: CASSLAGGGETQYF.

This clone appeared a few times. This rearrangement joins TRBV9 to TRBJ1-2, with D hard to call. Per germline, CDR1 SGDLS and CDR2 YYNGEE. V shed 2 bases and J shed 7 bases, with 15 bases lying between them. The CDR3 extends over 14 amino acids. CDR3 coding DNA: TGTGCCAGCAGCGTGGTTTCTTCGGGGTTTGGCTACACCTTC. Translation: CASSVVSSGFGYTF.

This clone has only a few counts. This sequence joins TRBV7-2 and TRBJ2-5; 9 bases align to TRBD1. In germline, CDR1 is SGHTA, CDR2 FQGNSA. V lost 1 base to trimming and J lost 0 bases; unmatched junction nucleotides: 0. The CDR3 covers 15 residues. CDR3 nucleotides: TGTGCCAGCAGCTTAGGGGACAGGGACCAAGAGACCCAGTACTTC. It codes for CASSLGDRDQETQYF.

This chain links TRBV18 with TRBJ1-5; possible D gene TRBD1, 6 bases. V was clipped by 3 bases and J by 4 bases, with 7 bases between them. This CDR3 contains 13 residues. The germline V gene encodes CDR1 KGHSH and CDR2 LQKENI. The CDR3 nucleotides are TGTGCCAGCTCACCTCAGGGGAATCAGCCCCAGCATTTT. The encoded protein is CASSPQGNQPQHF.

The sample holds a few counts of this clone. An end of the junction differs from the germline gene, which may be a read error. This chain joins TRBV7-7 and TRBJ2-1; the D is unclear. This CDR3 comprises 13 residues. Looked up from germline, CDR1 is SSHAT and CDR2 is FNYEAQ (reference sequence). The CDR3 region is CASSLDYNNEQFF. The CDR3 DNA reads as TGTGCTAGCAGCTTAGATTACAACAATGAGCAGTTCTTC.

V usage is TRBV5-1 and J usage is TRBJ2-2; TRBD1 agrees at 8 bases. This CDR3 has 16 residues. Unmatched junction bases numbered 5, after V lost 3 bases and J lost 1 base. Per the germline V gene, CDR1 is SGHRS and CDR2 is YFSETQ. The CDR3, as DNA: TGCGCCAGCAGCTCAACAACAGGGGGGAACACCGGGGAGCTGTTTTTT. Protein product: CASSSTTGGNTGELFF.

The chain is built from TRBV9 and TRBJ2-5, with 7 bases identical to TRBD1. The germline gives CDR1 SGDLS, CDR2 YYNGEE. V dropped 4 bases and J dropped 4; count of bases not matched to a gene: 4. This CDR3 has 13 amino acids. As DNA, the CDR3 is TGTGCCAGCAGCAGAGGACAGGCAGAGACCCAGTACTTC. This gives the protein CASSRGQAETQYF.

The V call is TRBV19, the J call TRBJ2-5; 10 bases are shared with TRBD2. CDR1 and CDR2 (germline): LNHDA, SQIVND (reference sequence). After removal of 5 bases from V and 6 bases from J, the junction contained 18 bases not matched to a gene. This CDR3 is built from 18 residues. The CDR3 protein is CASSPKGRSSGSSKTQYF. CDR3 coding DNA: TGTGCCAGTAGTCCCAAGGGGAGATCTAGCGGGAGTAGTAAGACCCAGTACTTC. The full variable domain, completed using reference TRBV19 and TRBJ2-5, is DGGITQSPKYLFRKEGQNVTLSCEQNLNHDAMYWYRQDPGQGLRLIYYSQIVNDFQKGDIAEGYSVSREKKESFPLTVTSAQKNPTAFYLCASSPKGRSSGSSKTQYFGPGTRLLVL.

CDR3: CASSITERSYYNEQFF. The CDR3 bases are TGTGCCAGTAGTATAACCGAGCGGTCCTACTACAATGAGCAGTTCTTC. The chain recombines TRBV19 with TRBJ2-1; weak D call: TRBD2 (5 bases). The length of the CDR3 is 16 residues. In germline, CDR1 is LNHDA, CDR2 SQIVND (reference sequence). Trimming removed 2 bases from V and 3 bases from J, with 14 bases in between.

This clone has a handful of counts. The rearrangement joins TRBV5-1 to TRBJ2-7, with D perhaps matching TRBD2 (6 bases). The CDR3 loop spans 17 amino acids. Trimming left V 4 bases short and J 1 base short, with 21 bases between. Germline CDR1 is SGHRS and CDR2 is YFSETQ. In nucleotides, the CDR3 is TGCGCCAGCAGCCTGGGAATCAGCGGAGGAGGGTCCTACGAGCAGTACTTC. This sequence encodes CASSLGISGGGSYEQYF.

This sequence joins TRBV28 and TRBJ1-1; D is perhaps TRBD1 (6 bases). Germline CDR1 reads MDHEN; CDR2 reads SYDVKM. The CDR3 consists of 14 residues. Trimming pared 8 bases from V and 0 bases from J, leaving 13 bases between. The CDR3 spells CASRPGDLNTEAFF. The DNA of the CDR3 is TGTGCCAGCCGCCCAGGGGACCTGAACACTGAAGCTTTCTTT.

V and J are TRBV29-1 and TRBJ2-3; maybe TRBD2 (6 bases). CDR3 length equals 14 residues. The germline CDR1 and CDR2 sequences are SQVTM and ANQGSEA. V was shortened by 3 bases and J by 6 bases, with 16 bases between the two germline ends. As DNA, the CDR3 is TGCAGCGTTGACGTAGGAGGGCCGACGGATACGCAGTATTTT. The encoded protein is CSVDVGGPTDTQYF.

This chain joins TRBV9 and TRBJ1-5, with no clear D. The CDR3 extends over 14 amino acids. V lost 5 bases and J lost 7, with 16 bases in between. Germline CDR1 reads SGDLS; CDR2 reads YYNGEE. CDR3: CASRIAGLGQPQHF. The CDR3 bases are TGTGCCAGCAGGATAGCGGGTTTAGGACAGCCCCAGCATTTT.

This clone has only a few counts. The J gene is TRBJ2-3, the V gene TRBV18; no clear D gene. CDR1 is KGHSH and CDR2 is LQKENI in the germline V gene. Between the trimmed V and J ends, which lost 5 bases and 2 bases, there was a span of 5 bases. CDR3 size: 12 residues. The CDR3 loop is CASSSLTDTQYF. CDR3 sequence (DNA): TGTGCCAGCTCATCCCTCACAGATACGCAGTATTTT. The full variable domain, completed using reference TRBV18 and TRBJ2-3, is NAGVMQNPRHLVRRRGQEARLRCSPMKGHSHVYWYRQLPEEGLKFMVYLQKENIIDESGMPKERFSAEFPKEGPSILRIQQVVRGDSAAYFCASSSLTDTQYFGPGTRLTVL.

This clone has just a few counts. This chain joins TRBV13 and TRBJ2-1; 7 bases match TRBD2. This CDR3 is built from 21 residues. Germline V gene sequence: CDR1 PRHDT, CDR2 FYEKMQ (reference sequence). Trimming took 5 bases from V and 3 from J; bases not matched to a gene: 25. DNA for the CDR3: TGTGCCAGCAGCCCCCTGGCCGGGACTACGGACTACCGAATTATCTACAATGAGCAGTTCTTC. Translated, it gives CASSPLAGTTDYRIIYNEQFF.

This chain uses TRBV5-6 with TRBJ2-1; 7 bases fit TRBD1. The germline CDR1 and CDR2 sequences are SGHDT and YYEEEE. Trimming took 0 bases from V and 9 from J; bases not matched to a gene: 9. The CDR3 is made up of 15 amino acids. The CDR3 loop reads CASSLGLYRDSEQFF. Here the CDR3 DNA reads TGTGCCAGCAGCTTGGGGTTGTATCGGGACAGTGAGCAGTTCTTC.